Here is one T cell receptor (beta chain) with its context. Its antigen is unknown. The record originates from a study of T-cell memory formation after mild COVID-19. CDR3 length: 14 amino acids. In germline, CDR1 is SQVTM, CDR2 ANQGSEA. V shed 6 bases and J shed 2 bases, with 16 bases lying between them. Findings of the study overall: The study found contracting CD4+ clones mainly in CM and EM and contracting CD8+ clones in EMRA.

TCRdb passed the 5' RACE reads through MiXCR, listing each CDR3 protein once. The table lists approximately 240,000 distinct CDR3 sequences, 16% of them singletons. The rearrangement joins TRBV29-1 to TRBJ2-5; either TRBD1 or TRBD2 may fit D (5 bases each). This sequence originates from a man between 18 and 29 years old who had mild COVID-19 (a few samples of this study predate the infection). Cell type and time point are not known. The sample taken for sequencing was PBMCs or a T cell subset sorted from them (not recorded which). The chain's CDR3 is CSVPLGGYQETQYF. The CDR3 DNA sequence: TGCAGCGTCCCGCTTGGGGGTTATCAAGAGACCCAGTACTTC.